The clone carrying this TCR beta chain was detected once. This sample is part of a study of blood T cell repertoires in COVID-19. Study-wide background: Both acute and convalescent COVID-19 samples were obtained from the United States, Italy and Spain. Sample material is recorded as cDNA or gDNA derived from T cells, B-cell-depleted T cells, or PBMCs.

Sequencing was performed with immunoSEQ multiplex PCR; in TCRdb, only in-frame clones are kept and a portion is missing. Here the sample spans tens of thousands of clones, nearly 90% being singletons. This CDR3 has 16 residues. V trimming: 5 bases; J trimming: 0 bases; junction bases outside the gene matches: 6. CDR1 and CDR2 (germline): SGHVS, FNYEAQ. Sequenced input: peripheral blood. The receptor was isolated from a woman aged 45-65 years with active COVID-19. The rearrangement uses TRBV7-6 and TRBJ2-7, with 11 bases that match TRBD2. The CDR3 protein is CASSRSGRESSYEQYF. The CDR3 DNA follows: TGTGCCAGCAGCCGTAGCGGGAGGGAAAGCTCCTACGAGCAGTACTTC. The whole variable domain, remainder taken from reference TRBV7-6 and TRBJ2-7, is GAGVSQSPRYKVTKRGQDVALRCDPISGHVSLYWYRQALGQGPEFLTYFNYEAQQDKSGLPNDRFSAERPEGSISTLTIQRTEQRDSAMYRCASSRSGRESSYEQYFGPGTRLTVT.